This passage covers 20 T cell receptor beta chains from one sample sequenced in a study of cytomegalovirus exposure and HLA in healthy donors (dated by TCRdb to the late 2010s). Libraries came from the immunoSEQ multiplex PCR assay. The multiplex PCR relied on a mix of 60 forward primers for TCR Vbeta segments and 13 reverse primers for TCR Jbeta segments. TCRdb took over this immuneACCESS table, retaining in-frame rearrangements with V and J assigned. Such tables are incomplete; in checked studies, under half of the missing clones stem from an unresolved V gene, and the remainder is unexplained. This sample is represented by under 150,000 clones; roughly two thirds of them were singletons. The biggest ten clones account for around an eighth of the sample. Sequencing input: PBMCs. The receptors shown here come from a human donor in good health.

The J gene is TRBJ2-7, the V gene TRBV10-2, with D possibly being TRBD1 (5 bases). Trimming left V 6 bases short and J 6 bases short, with 12 bases between. Germline V gene lookup returns CDR1 WSHSY and CDR2 SAAADI. This CDR3 has 12 amino acids. The CDR3 loop is CASREDRSEQYF. The CDR3 nucleotides are TGCGCCAGCAGAGAAGACAGAAGCGAGCAGTACTTC.

The chain uses TRBV6-5 and TRBJ1-5; 7 bases align to TRBD1. The junction had 4 bases not matched to a gene; V was cut back by 9 bases and J by 2 bases. CDR3 length: 13 residues. CDR1 is MNHEY and CDR2 is SVGAGI in the germline V gene. Here the CDR3 reads CASRTGGNQPQHF. The DNA of the CDR3 is TGTGCCAGTAGAACAGGGGGCAATCAGCCCCAGCATTTT.

The chain joins TRBV6-5 to TRBJ1-1; D is unclear. Germline V gene sequence: CDR1 MNHEY, CDR2 SVGAGI. V lost 2 bases and J 5 bases, leaving 12 bases between the germline ends. The CDR3 totals 14 residues. The DNA of the CDR3 is TGTGCCAGCAGTTACCGGGGTCTAAGAACTGAAGCTTTCTTT. It encodes CASSYRGLRTEAFF.

The chain has TRBV12-5 and TRBJ2-5, with D tentatively TRBD1 (6 bases). The J call may be incorrect, as the DNA end agrees better with TRBJ2-7. The CDR3 sequence is 15 residues long. The germline V gene encodes CDR1 LGHNT and CDR2 FRNRAP. The chain's CDR3 is CASGNPGHRVYEQYF. CDR3 DNA: TGTGCTAGTGGGAATCCGGGACACCGAGTCTACGAGCAGTACTTC.

The chain carries TRBV10-3 and TRBJ1-2; 7 nucleotides agree with TRBD1. Trimming at V came to 0 bases and at J to 0 bases, leaving 7 bases not matched to a gene. Germline CDR1 is ENHRY and CDR2 is SYGVKD. The CDR3 spans 17 residues. The CDR3: CAISESGGQLPNYGYTF. CDR3 nucleotide sequence: TGTGCCATCAGTGAGTCTGGGGGACAGTTACCTAACTATGGCTACACCTTC.

The chain joins TRBV6-1 to TRBJ2-5, with a weak D call TRBD1 (6 bases). V was shortened by 8 bases and J by 0 bases, with 10 bases between the two germline ends. Germline loops: CDR1 MNHNS, CDR2 SASEGT. The CDR3 runs to 13 residues. This chain's CDR3 is CASQGQNQETQYF. The DNA for the CDR3 is TGTGCCAGCCAAGGACAGAACCAAGAGACCCAGTACTTC.

The gene calls are TRBV7-6 and TRBJ2-7; possible D gene TRBD2, 7 bases. Trimming stripped 5 bases from V and 2 bases from J, with 13 bases between. The CDR3 contains 14 residues. CDR1 is SGHVS and CDR2 is FNYEAQ in the germline V gene. As DNA, the CDR3 is TGTGCCAGCAGCCTGGGGGGGCGGGCCTACGAGCAGTACTTC. This codes for CASSLGGRAYEQYF. Full variable domain (missing parts from reference TRBV7-6 and TRBJ2-7): GAGVSQSPRYKVTKRGQDVALRCDPISGHVSLYWYRQALGQGPEFLTYFNYEAQQDKSGLPNDRFSAERPEGSISTLTIQRTEQRDSAMYRCASSLGGRAYEQYFGPGTRLTVT.

The chain employs TRBV4-1 and TRBJ1-2, with a possible D match to TRBD1 (5 bases). The CDR3 spans 14 residues. CDR1 MGHRA and CDR2 YSYEKL come from the germline V gene. V was pared by 4 bases and J by 4 bases, with 13 bases between. The CDR3 nucleotides are TGCGCCAGCAGCCCCATGGAGGGGAGCTATGGCTACACCTTC. Translation: CASSPMEGSYGYTF.

V is TRBV9 and J is TRBJ2-7; D perhaps matches TRBD1 (6 bases). Trimming pared 0 bases from V and 3 bases from J, leaving 10 bases between. Germline V CDR1 and CDR2: SGDLS, YYNGEE. This CDR3 spans 14 amino acids. DNA for the CDR3: TGTGCCAGCAGCGTAGCCCCAGGGGTCTACGAGCAGTACTTC. The encoded protein is CASSVAPGVYEQYF. The full variable domain, completed using reference TRBV9 and TRBJ2-7, is DSGVTQTPKHLITATGQRVTLRCSPRSGDLSVYWYQQSLDQGLQFLIQYYNGEERAKGNILERFSAQQFPDLHSELNLSSLELGDSALYFCASSVAPGVYEQYFGPGTRLTVT.

This clone was picked up a small number of times. This chain connects TRBV4-1 to TRBJ1-2, with TRBD1 matching over 7 bases. This CDR3 region has 15 residues. Germline lookup yields CDR1 MGHRA and CDR2 YSYEKL. The J segment lost 4 bases and the V segment lost 6 bases, leaving 11 bases of the junction unmatched. As DNA, the CDR3 is TGCGCCAGCAGTCAATGGAGAGGGGGCGTCTATGGCTACACCTTC. Its translation: CASSQWRGGVYGYTF.

This clone has a single count. V gene TRBV6-1 combines with J gene TRBJ2-6; D may be TRBD1 (5 bases). CDR1 and CDR2 from the germline V gene are MNHNS and SASEGT. This CDR3 region has 13 residues. Trimming removed 9 bases at V and 0 bases at J, with 6 bases between. The DNA of the CDR3 is TGTGCCAGTACAGGCTCTGGGGCCAACGTCCTGACTTTC. This translates into CASTGSGANVLTF.

The chain couples TRBV30 to TRBJ1-1; D is uncertain. Per germline, CDR1 GTSNPN and CDR2 SVGIG (reference sequence). V was shortened by 5 bases and J by 1 base, with 11 bases between the two germline ends. The CDR3 length is 13 residues. Here the CDR3 reads CAWDSVGNTEAFF. The CDR3 DNA reads as TGTGCCTGGGATTCCGTCGGGAACACTGAAGCTTTCTTT.

This rearrangement joins TRBV6-1 to TRBJ1-1; D call uncertain. Germline V CDR1 and CDR2: MNHNS, SASEGT. The V end lost 6 bases, the J end lost 4 bases, and 12 bases lay between the germline ends. The CDR3 runs to 13 residues. The DNA of the CDR3 is TGTGCCAGCAGGGTCGGGTACGGCACTGAAGCTTTCTTT. This gives the protein CASRVGYGTEAFF.

This chain's CDR3 is CASSLGTGDGYTF. The DNA for the CDR3 is TGTGCCAGCAGCTTAGGGACAGGGGATGGCTACACCTTC. The chain joins TRBV7-9 to TRBJ1-2; 9 bases are shared with TRBD1. The CDR3 has 13 amino acids. The germline CDR1 and CDR2 sequences are SEHNR and FQNEAQ (reference sequence). With 1 base clipped from V and 6 bases from J, the junction kept 0 bases outside the gene matches.

V and J are TRBV7-9 and TRBJ1-1, with D possibly TRBD1 on 6 matching bases. Trimming shortened V by 4 bases and J by 0 bases, and 9 bases separated the two germline ends. This CDR3 has 14 residues. The germline V gene encodes CDR1 SEHNR and CDR2 FQNEAQ (reference sequence). The CDR3, as DNA: TGTGCCAGCAGCTCAACAGGGATGAACACTGAAGCTTTCTTT. As protein: CASSSTGMNTEAFF.

The V call is TRBV30, the J call TRBJ2-5; 8 bases are shared with TRBD2. V dropped 4 bases and J dropped 5; count of bases not matched to a gene: 12. CDR3 length equals 15 residues. Germline CDR1 and CDR2: GTSNPN and SVGIG (reference sequence). CDR3 sequence (DNA): TGTGCCTGGATTGGCGGGAGGCCACCTCGGGAGACCCAGTACTTC. Protein sequence: CAWIGGRPPRETQYF. The full variable domain, completed using reference TRBV30 and TRBJ2-5, is SQTIHQWPATLVQPVGSPLSLECTVEGTSNPNLYWYRQAAGRGLQLLFYSVGIGQISSEVPQNLSASRPQDRQFILSSKKLLLSDSGFYLCAWIGGRPPRETQYFGPGTRLLVL.

This clone was seen more than once but under ten times. This chain connects TRBV5-1 to TRBJ2-7; possibly TRBD1 for D (6 bases). CDR1 and CDR2 (germline): SGHRS, YFSETQ. V lost 4 bases to trimming and J lost 3 bases, with 17 bases between them. This CDR3 is 15 amino acids long. The CDR3: CASSASSGTLYEQYF. In nucleotides, the CDR3 is TGCGCCAGCAGCGCGTCTTCCGGGACACTCTACGAGCAGTACTTC.

This clone appeared a single time. Written as DNA, the CDR3 is TGCGCCAGCAGCCAGGGACAGGGTTGGGCCGGGGAGCTGTTTTTT. Translation gives CASSQGQGWAGELFF. The chain links TRBV4-1 to TRBJ2-2; 9 nucleotides agree with TRBD1. V lost 3 bases and J lost 6; bases outside the gene matches: 5. CDR1 is MGHRA, CDR2 YSYEKL, per germline. CDR3 size: 15 residues.

The V and J genes are TRBV4-1 and TRBJ2-5, with D hard to call. Germline loops: CDR1 MGHRA, CDR2 YSYEKL. The length of the CDR3 is 19 residues. The germline V and J ends were trimmed by 0 bases and 0 bases, with 20 bases remaining between them. The CDR3 DNA follows: TGCGCCAGCAGCCAAGATCGTGGGCACCAAAACCTGTACCAAGAGACCCAGTACTTC. This encodes CASSQDRGHQNLYQETQYF.

This clone was seen a single time. The genes are TRBV5-4 and TRBJ2-1; 10 bases align to TRBD1. V gave up 4 bases and J gave up 0 bases; unmatched junction bases: 4. From germline, CDR1 is SGHNT and CDR2 YYREEE (reference sequence). This CDR3 is built from 16 residues. The CDR3: CASSTGDRGSYNEQFF. CDR3 bases: TGTGCCAGCAGCACCGGGGACAGGGGCTCCTACAATGAGCAGTTCTTC. Variable domain in full (rest from reference TRBV5-4 and TRBJ2-1): ETGVTQSPTHLIKTRGQQVTLRCSSQSGHNTVSWYQQALGQGPQFIFQYYREEENGRGNFPPRFSGLQFPNYSSELNVNALELDDSALYLCASSTGDRGSYNEQFFGPGTRLTVL.